A single sample gave rise to the 22 T cell receptor beta chains below, sequenced in a study of blood T cell repertoires in COVID-19. Using immunoSEQ multiplex PCR, the repertoire was profiled, and TCRdb retains in-frame clones only, with some absent. The sample includes hundreds of thousands of clones, around 90% of them seen just once. Sequencing was carried out using peripheral blood. These receptors were taken from a woman aged 18-29 years who had recovered from COVID-19.

This clone has a handful of counts. As DNA, the CDR3 is TGTGCCAGTAGTAAGCGACAGGGCTTTGACGAGCAGTACTTC. It yields the protein CASSKRQGFDEQYF. V gene TRBV19 combines with J gene TRBJ2-7; 7 positions agree with TRBD1. V shed 4 bases and J 5 bases; nucleotides not matched to a gene: 8. The germline gives CDR1 LNHDA, CDR2 SQIVND (reference sequence). The CDR3 covers 14 residues.

This clone was recorded only once. This chain links TRBV15 with TRBJ1-1, with 8 positions matching TRBD1. This CDR3 has 15 residues. Germline CDR1 LNHNV, CDR2 YYDKDF (reference sequence). The V and J ends lost 7 bases and 2 bases, in that order; junction bases with no gene match: 9. The CDR3 spells CATTRAGTGNTEAFF. CDR3 DNA sequence: TGTGCCACCACCAGGGCGGGGACAGGAAACACTGAAGCTTTCTTT.

A single count supports this clone. V usage is TRBV4-1 and J usage is TRBJ2-1, with D perhaps matching TRBD2 (6 bases). The V gene lost 0 bases and the J gene lost 8 bases, with 14 bases spanning the gap. This CDR3 spans 15 amino acids. Germline V gene lookup returns CDR1 MGHRA and CDR2 YSYEKL. Written as DNA, the CDR3 is TGCGCCAGCAGCCAAGATTATGTGGGACTTTATGAGCAGTTCTTC. It codes for CASSQDYVGLYEQFF.

The J gene is TRBJ1-1, the V gene TRBV5-4; no firm D call. V was shortened by 0 bases and J by 3 bases, with 3 bases between the two germline ends. Germline values: CDR1 SGHNT, CDR2 YYREEE (reference sequence). CDR3 length equals 12 residues. The CDR3 DNA follows: TGTGCCAGCAGCTTGGGGCACACTGAAGCTTTCTTT. This codes for CASSLGHTEAFF. Using reference TRBV5-4 and TRBJ1-1 for the parts outside the CDR3, the full variable domain is ETGVTQSPTHLIKTRGQQVTLRCSSQSGHNTVSWYQQALGQGPQFIFQYYREEENGRGNFPPRFSGLQFPNYSSELNVNALELDDSALYLCASSLGHTEAFFGQGTRLTVV.

The chain recombines TRBV2 with TRBJ1-6; D not resolved. Trimming removed 11 bases from V and 7 bases from J, with 15 bases in between. The CDR3 sequence is 13 residues long. Germline CDR1 and CDR2: SNHLY and FYNNEI. For the CDR3, the DNA is TGTGCCTCGGTCGAATGGGAGAATTCACCCCTCCACTTT. Protein product: CASVEWENSPLHF.

Points on this clone: Other DNA sequences of this sample code for an identical CDR3. This chain links TRBV18 with TRBJ1-2; D is possibly TRBD1 (6 bases). The CDR3 sequence is 13 residues long. Germline lookup yields CDR1 KGHSH and CDR2 LQKENI. V lost 6 bases and J 2 bases, leaving 10 bases between the germline ends. For the CDR3, the DNA is TGTGCCAGCTCCCCTGACAGGAACTATGGCTACACCTTC. Translated: CASSPDRNYGYTF.

The chain links TRBV19 to TRBJ1-3, with D tentatively TRBD1 (6 bases). Trimming took off 3 bases at V and 0 bases at J, with 12 bases between the two ends. This CDR3 region has 16 residues. The germline V gene encodes CDR1 LNHDA and CDR2 SQIVND (reference sequence). The CDR3 loop reads CASSIWGPSSGNTIYF. The CDR3 DNA is TGTGCCAGTAGTATCTGGGGGCCAAGCTCTGGAAACACCATATATTTT. Drawing the rest from reference TRBV19 and TRBJ1-3, the complete variable domain is DGGITQSPKYLFRKEGQNVTLSCEQNLNHDAMYWYRQDPGQGLRLIYYSQIVNDFQKGDIAEGYSVSREKKESFPLTVTSAQKNPTAFYLCASSIWGPSSGNTIYFGEGSWLTVV.

V usage is TRBV30 and J usage is TRBJ2-5, with TRBD2 matching over 8 bases. This CDR3 is 14 amino acids long. Trimming took 3 bases from V and 1 from J; bases not matched to a gene: 4. Germline values: CDR1 GTSNPN, CDR2 SVGIG (reference sequence). This CDR3 reads CAWSLGGAQETQYF. Here the CDR3 DNA reads TGTGCCTGGAGCCTCGGGGGGGCCCAAGAGACCCAGTACTTC.

The chain couples TRBV19 to TRBJ1-1, with D hard to call. Trimming cost V 5 bases and J 2 bases, with 15 bases left between them. CDR1 is LNHDA and CDR2 is SQIVND in the germline V gene (reference sequence). This CDR3 spans 15 amino acids. The CDR3 bases are TGTGCCAGTAGTCCCCAAATACTAAGTAACACTGAAGCTTTCTTT. Its protein is CASSPQILSNTEAFF.

The rearrangement uses TRBV13 and TRBJ2-5; 12 bases are a match to TRBD1. Germline lookup yields CDR1 PRHDT and CDR2 FYEKMQ (reference sequence). There are 19 residues in the CDR3. J lost 3 bases, V lost 5 bases, and 16 bases had no gene match. The CDR3: CASSPSLGQGAFGEETQYF. The CDR3 DNA is TGTGCCAGCAGCCCCAGTCTGGGACAGGGGGCATTCGGGGAAGAGACCCAGTACTTC.

The chain recombines TRBV7-9 with TRBJ2-5; D is ambiguous. Trimming cost V 1 base and J 4 bases, with 19 bases left between them. The length of the CDR3 is 17 residues. Germline assignment: CDR1 SEHNR and CDR2 FQNEAQ (reference sequence). CDR3 DNA sequence: TGTGCCAGCAGCTTAGTCCCCCCGGTCTCCTTCGGAGAGACCCAGTACTTC. This codes for CASSLVPPVSFGETQYF.

A few counts support this clone. The chain employs TRBV27 and TRBJ2-7; perhaps TRBD2 as D (7 bases). CDR3 size: 14 residues. V shed 5 bases and J shed 5 bases, with 16 bases lying between them. Germline V CDR1 and CDR2: MNHEY, SMNVEV (reference sequence). The CDR3 spells CASSRSGGRDEQYF. The CDR3 DNA is TGTGCCAGCAGTAGGTCGGGGGGCAGGGACGAGCAGTACTTC.

The chain has TRBV6-2 or TRBV6-3 and TRBJ1-1, with 11 bases lining up with TRBD1. Germline trimming cut 2 bases from V and 4 bases from J; bases unmatched to any gene: 12. The germline gives CDR1 MNHEY, CDR2 SVGEGT. This CDR3 region has 18 residues. CDR3 loop: CASSYADRTGGQGTEAFF. The CDR3, as DNA: TGTGCCAGCAGTTACGCGGATCGGACAGGGGGCCAGGGCACTGAAGCTTTCTTT.

This chain uses TRBV6-5 with TRBJ1-6; no firm D call. This CDR3 has 12 amino acids. V was clipped by 5 bases and J by 7 bases, with 6 bases between them. Looked up from germline, CDR1 is MNHEY and CDR2 is SVGAGI. The CDR3 DNA reads as TGTGCCAGCAGTCTACAGAATTCACCCCTCCACTTT. Amino acid sequence: CASSLQNSPLHF.

This chain connects TRBV7-6 to TRBJ2-1; D might be TRBD1 (6 bases). CDR3 length equals 12 residues. Germline values: CDR1 SGHVS, CDR2 FNYEAQ. V shed 1 base and J shed 9 bases, with 7 bases lying between them. The CDR3 DNA sequence: TGTGCCAGCAGCTTAGGAGGGGGTGAGCAGTTCTTC. It encodes CASSLGGGEQFF.

This rearrangement joins TRBV4-3 to TRBJ1-5; D is possibly TRBD1 (5 bases). Per the germline V gene, CDR1 is LGHNA and CDR2 is YSLEER. The CDR3 has 17 residues. Trimming shortened V by 0 bases and J by 7 bases, and 19 bases separated the two germline ends. The CDR3 reads CASSQDLVSQGGQPQHF. The CDR3 nucleotides read TGCGCCAGCAGCCAAGATCTGGTATCGCAGGGAGGGCAGCCCCAGCATTTT.

The V and J genes are TRBV9 and TRBJ1-2; 9 positions agree with TRBD1. This CDR3 has 15 amino acids. V was pared by 0 bases and J by 8 bases, with 8 bases of the junction left unmatched. In germline, CDR1 is SGDLS, CDR2 YYNGEE. CDR3 bases: TGTGCCAGCAGCGTAGAGGGAAACAGGGGGCAGGGCTACACCTTC. It codes for CASSVEGNRGQGYTF. Drawing the rest from reference TRBV9 and TRBJ1-2, the complete variable domain is DSGVTQTPKHLITATGQRVTLRCSPRSGDLSVYWYQQSLDQGLQFLIQYYNGEERAKGNILERFSAQQFPDLHSELNLSSLELGDSALYFCASSVEGNRGQGYTFGSGTRLTVV.

Written as DNA, the CDR3 is TGTGCCAGCAGCGTATTAGGGGGGGGCGGGGAGCTGTTTTTT. This translates into CASSVLGGGGELFF. The V and J genes are TRBV11-3 and TRBJ2-2; possible D gene TRBD2, 7 bases. Germline CDR1 reads SGHNT; CDR2 reads YENEEA. The CDR3 contains 14 residues. The V gene lost 5 bases and the J gene lost 7 bases, with 14 bases spanning the gap. The complete variable domain, with remaining parts taken from reference TRBV11-3 and TRBJ2-2, reads EAGVVQSPRYKIIEKKQPVAFWCNPISGHNTLYWYLQNLGQGPELLIRYENEEAVDDSQLPKDRFSAERLKGVDSTLKIQPAELGDSAVYLCASSVLGGGGELFFGEGSRLTVL.

V gene TRBV7-6 combines with J gene TRBJ1-6; D unresolved. CDR3 length: 15 amino acids. Per germline, CDR1 SGHVS and CDR2 FNYEAQ. The V gene lost 2 bases and the J gene lost 6 bases, with 11 bases spanning the gap. Here the CDR3 DNA reads TGTGCCAGCAGCTTAAGGAGGGCACCTAATTCACCCCTCCACTTT. Encoded protein: CASSLRRAPNSPLHF.

The CDR3 reads CASSYGLEGEQYF. The CDR3 bases are TGTGCCAGCAGTTACGGTCTCGAGGGAGAGCAGTACTTC. This chain uses TRBV6-5 with TRBJ2-7; D perhaps matches TRBD2 (5 bases). The CDR3 totals 13 residues. V gave up 2 bases and J gave up 7 bases, with 12 bases separating them. Germline V gives CDR1 MNHEY, CDR2 SVGAGI.

The chain recombines TRBV25-1 with TRBJ1-6; weak D call: TRBD1 (6 bases). Germline-derived CDR1 and CDR2 are MGHDK and SYGVNS. The V end lost 4 bases, the J end lost 6 bases, and 13 bases lay between the germline ends. The CDR3 consists of 15 residues. CDR3 in amino acids: CASSATGGPNSPLHF. DNA for the CDR3: TGTGCCAGCAGTGCTACTGGGGGCCCTAATTCACCCCTCCACTTT.

The V and J genes are TRBV7-2 and TRBJ2-7, with 12 bases fitting TRBD2. The V gene end was trimmed by 8 bases and the J gene end by 1 base; junction bases not matched to a gene: 6. From germline, CDR1 is SGHTA and CDR2 FQGNSA. The CDR3 length is 15 residues. CDR3 sequence (DNA): TGTGCCAGCGGGGAGCTAGCGGGAGGGTCCTACGAGCAGTACTTC. This gives the protein CASGELAGGSYEQYF.